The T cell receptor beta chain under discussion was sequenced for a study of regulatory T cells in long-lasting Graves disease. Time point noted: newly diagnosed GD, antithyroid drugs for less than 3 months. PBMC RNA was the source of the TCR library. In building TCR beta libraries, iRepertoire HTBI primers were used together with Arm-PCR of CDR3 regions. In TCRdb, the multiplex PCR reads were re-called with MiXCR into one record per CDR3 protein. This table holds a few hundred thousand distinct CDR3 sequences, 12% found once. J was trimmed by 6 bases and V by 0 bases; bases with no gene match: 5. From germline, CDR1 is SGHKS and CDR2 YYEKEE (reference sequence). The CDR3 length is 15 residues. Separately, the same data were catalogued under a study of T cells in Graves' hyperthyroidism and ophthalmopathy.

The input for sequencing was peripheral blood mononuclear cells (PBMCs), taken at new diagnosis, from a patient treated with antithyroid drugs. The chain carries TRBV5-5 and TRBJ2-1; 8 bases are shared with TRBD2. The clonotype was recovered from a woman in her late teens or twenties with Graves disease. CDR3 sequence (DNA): TGTGCCAGCAGCTTGGGTGCGGGGGGTCTCAATGAGCAGTTCTTC. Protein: CASSLGAGGLNEQFF.